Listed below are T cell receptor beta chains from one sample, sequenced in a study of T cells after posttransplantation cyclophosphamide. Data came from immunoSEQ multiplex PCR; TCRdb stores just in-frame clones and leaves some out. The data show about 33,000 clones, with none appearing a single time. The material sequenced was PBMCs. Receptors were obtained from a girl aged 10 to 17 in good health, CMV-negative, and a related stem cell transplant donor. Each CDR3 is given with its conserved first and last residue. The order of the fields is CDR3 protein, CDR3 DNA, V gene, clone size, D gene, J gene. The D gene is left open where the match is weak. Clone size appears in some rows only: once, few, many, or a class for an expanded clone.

CASTRGPRGGSIGELFF | TGTGCCAGCACCCGGGGTCCGCGGGGGGGCTCTATCGGGGAGCTGTTTTTT | TRBV2 | many | TRBD2 | TRBJ2-2
CASSLRAGSNQPQHF | TGTGCCAGCAGTTTAAGGGCAGGGTCCAATCAGCCCCAGCATTTT | TRBV27 | . | . | TRBJ1-5
CASSEPGVRETQYF | TGTGCCAGCAGTGAACCCGGGGTAAGGGAGACCCAGTACTTC | TRBV2 | many | . | TRBJ2-5
CASSSTSGVTDTQYF | TGTGCCAGCAGTTCTACTAGCGGGGTAACAGATACGCAGTATTTT | TRBV6-5 | many | TRBD2 | TRBJ2-3
CASRPQLAGSYEQYF | TGTGCCAGCAGACCCCAACTAGCAGGATCCTACGAGCAGTACTTC | TRBV7-9 | many | . | TRBJ2-7
CASRVPNSGNTIYF | TGTGCCAGCCGAGTTCCCAACTCTGGAAACACCATATATTTT | TRBV28 | many | . | TRBJ1-3
CASRQTGCCRYEQYF | TGCGCCAGCAGACAGACAGGGTGTTGTCGCTACGAGCAGTACTTC | TRBV5-1 | many | TRBD1 | TRBJ2-7
CAWSTPGTRLAKNIQYF | TGTGCCTGGAGTACCCCGGGAACTAGACTAGCCAAAAACATTCAGTACTTC | TRBV30 | few | . | TRBJ2-4
CAVYRDRGYYEQYF | TGTGCCGTCTACCGGGACAGGGGATACTACGAGCAGTACTTC | TRBV10-3 | many | TRBD1 | TRBJ2-7
CATRTVMNTEAFF | TGCGCCACGCGGACAGTTATGAACACTGAAGCTTTCTTT | TRBV4-1 | many | . | TRBJ1-1
CASSLATGPGYGYTF | TGTGCCAGCAGCTTAGCGACAGGCCCGGGCTATGGCTACACCTTC | TRBV7-9 | few | . | TRBJ1-2
CASSQGATGELFF | TGTGCCAGCAGTCAGGGCGCGACCGGGGAGCTGTTTTTT | TRBV11-2 | . | . | TRBJ2-2
CASSPGLASTQYF | TGTGCCAGCAGTCCGGGACTAGCGTCGACGCAGTATTTT | TRBV6-4 | . | TRBD2 | TRBJ2-3
CASSALRSDEQYF | TGTGCCAGCAGCGCCCTGAGAAGCGACGAGCAGTACTTC | TRBV7-8 | many | . | TRBJ2-7
CASSRDGQDYGYTF | TGTGCCAGCAGCCGAGACGGACAGGACTATGGCTACACCTTC | TRBV6-5 | few | TRBD1 | TRBJ1-2
CASSVRGEPTGELFF | TGTGCCAGCAGCGTAAGAGGAGAGCCCACCGGGGAGCTGTTTTTT | TRBV9 | many | . | TRBJ2-2
CASRPADRGSQPQHF | TGTGCCAGTAGACCTGCCGACAGGGGTAGTCAGCCCCAGCATTTT | TRBV19 | many | TRBD1 | TRBJ1-5
CASSQGLAGGPRGTGELFF | TGTGCCAGCAGCCAAGGTCTAGCGGGAGGGCCTCGTGGAACCGGGGAGCTGTTTTTT | TRBV4-2 | many | TRBD2 | TRBJ2-2
CASSFIGGVGGDEQFF | TGCGCCAGCAGCTTCATAGGCGGGGTCGGCGGGGATGAGCAGTTCTTC | TRBV5-1 | many | . | TRBJ2-1
CASSYSSTDTQYF | TGTGCCAGCAGCTATTCAAGCACAGATACGCAGTATTTT | TRBV7-6 | few | . | TRBJ2-3
CASSPPTGQGEKLFF | TGTGCCAGCTCACCACCGACCGGACAGGGAGAAAAACTGTTTTTT | TRBV18 | many | TRBD1 | TRBJ1-4
CAWSVLGLSIYGYTF | TGTGCCTGGAGTGTACTGGGGCTCTCGATCTATGGCTACACCTTC | TRBV30 | . | . | TRBJ1-2
CASSSLRTSGRVNEQFF | TGTGCCAGCAGCTCACTCCGGACTAGCGGGAGAGTCAATGAGCAGTTCTTC | TRBV5-5 | many | TRBD2 | TRBJ2-1
CASSPAGPLGEKLFF | TGTGCCAGCAGTCCGGCGGGTCCCCTAGGGGAAAAACTGTTTTTT | TRBV28 | many | . | TRBJ1-4
CASSAPGQTVGGQETQYF | TGTGCCAGCAGCGCACCGGGACAGACGGTGGGCGGCCAAGAGACCCAGTACTTC | TRBV9 | . | TRBD1 | TRBJ2-5
CAWLDRELYGYTF | TGTGCCTGGCTAGACAGGGAGCTGTATGGCTACACCTTC | TRBV30 | . | TRBD1 | TRBJ1-2
CASSADGTSGRVYEQYF | TGTGCCAGCAGCGCAGACGGGACTAGCGGGAGGGTTTACGAGCAGTACTTC | TRBV7-2 | many | TRBD2 | TRBJ2-7
CASSDGLAGGGFAETQYF | TGCGCCAGCAGTGATGGACTAGCGGGAGGAGGGTTTGCAGAGACCCAGTACTTC | TRBV5-1 | many | TRBD2 | TRBJ2-5
CASSYTGGAYNSPLHF | TGTGCCAGCAGCTATACAGGGGGCGCGTATAATTCACCCCTCCACTTT | TRBV7-2 | . | TRBD1 | TRBJ1-6
CASSSPWADSYEQYF | TGTGCCAGCAGTTCACCATGGGCTGACTCCTACGAGCAGTACTTC | TRBV7-9 | many | . | TRBJ2-7
CASGQPIQETQYF | TGTGCCTCTGGACAGCCTATCCAAGAGACCCAGTACTTC | TRBV30 | many | . | TRBJ2-5
CASSSRFRAGAPPEQFF | TGCGCCAGCAGCTCCAGGTTTCGGGCGGGGGCCCCCCCAGAGCAGTTCTTC | TRBV5-1 | many | . | TRBJ2-1
CASRRGQSTGELFF | TGTGCCAGCAGACGGGGACAGAGCACCGGGGAGCTGTTTTTT | TRBV6-6 | many | TRBD1 | TRBJ2-2
CASSSGIAETTDTQYF | TGTGCCAGCAGTTCCGGAATAGCGGAGACCACAGATACGCAGTATTTT | TRBV7-2 | many | . | TRBJ2-3
CASSQEIQRTALAKNIQYF | TGCGCCAGCAGCCAAGAGATCCAAAGGACAGCTCTAGCCAAAAACATTCAGTACTTC | TRBV4-1 | many | . | TRBJ2-4
CARSLPLGSGNTAYEQYF | TGTGCCAGAAGCCTCCCCCTTGGGAGCGGGAACACGGCTTACGAGCAGTACTTC | TRBV5-3 | . | TRBD2 | TRBJ2-7
CASSSRVFNSPLHF | TGTGCCAGCAGTTCCAGGGTTTTTAATTCACCCCTCCACTTT | TRBV6-7 | many | . | TRBJ1-6
CASSRSDRVDNEQFF | TGCGCCAGCAGCCGGTCGGACAGGGTGGACAATGAGCAGTTCTTC | TRBV4-3 | . | TRBD1 | TRBJ2-1
CASAGTADEQFF | TGTGCCAGCGCGGGGACAGCAGACGAGCAGTTCTTC | TRBV6-6 | many | . | TRBJ2-1
CASSLGTGPYEQYF | TGCGCCAGCAGCTTGGGGACAGGGCCCTACGAGCAGTACTTC | TRBV5-1 | many | TRBD1 | TRBJ2-7
CASSQDFEKLFF | TGTGCCAGTAGCCAGGACTTCGAAAAACTGTTTTTT | TRBV19 | . | . | TRBJ1-4
CATSRDRGGRGDQPQHF | TGTGCCACCAGCAGAGATCGGGGGGGGCGCGGGGATCAGCCCCAGCATTTT | TRBV15 | many | . | TRBJ1-5
CASSPLAGGTGELFF | TGTGCCAGTAGTCCACTAGCGGGGGGCACCGGGGAGCTGTTTTTT | TRBV19 | many | TRBD2 | TRBJ2-2
CASSLSGGAYEQFF | TGTGCCAGCAGCTTAAGCGGGGGGGCATATGAGCAGTTCTTC | TRBV13 | many | TRBD2 | TRBJ2-1
CSAATGVNTEAFF | TGCAGCGCCGCGACAGGAGTGAACACTGAAGCTTTCTTT | TRBV29-1 | many | . | TRBJ1-1
CASRPKALGGYTF | TGTGCCAGCAGGCCAAAAGCCCTGGGCGGCTACACCTTC | TRBV6-5 | few | . | TRBJ1-2
CASSQNTEIEAFF | TGTGCCAGCAGTCAGAACACGGAGATCGAAGCTTTCTTT | TRBV28 | many | . | TRBJ1-1
CASSPEGGWTEAFF | TGTGCCAGCAGCCCGGAAGGGGGTTGGACTGAAGCTTTCTTT | TRBV7-9 | few | . | TRBJ1-1
CASSQDLSGSYNEQFF | TGTGCCAGCAGCCAAGATTTAAGCGGGAGCTACAATGAGCAGTTCTTC | TRBV4-2 | few | TRBD2 | TRBJ2-1
CASSGGLAGGPGYNEQFF | TGCGCCAGCAGCGGGGGACTAGCGGGGGGGCCGGGCTACAATGAGCAGTTCTTC | TRBV5-1 | . | TRBD2 | TRBJ2-1
CASSRSGRNYGYTF | TGTGCCAGCAGCCGTAGTGGGCGAAACTATGGCTACACCTTC | TRBV5-4 | few | . | TRBJ1-2
CASSPLVAGIPTDTQYF | TGCGCCAGCAGCCCGTTGGTAGCGGGGATACCCACAGATACGCAGTATTTT | TRBV4-1 | . | TRBD2 | TRBJ2-3
CASSVGGGADYGYTF | TGTGCCAGCAGCGTAGGTGGGGGCGCAGACTATGGCTACACCTTC | TRBV9 | . | . | TRBJ1-2
CASSQVYSRGRPNSPLHF | TGCGCCAGCAGCCAAGTTTATTCCCGCGGGCGCCCCAATTCACCCCTCCACTTT | TRBV4-1 | . | . | TRBJ1-6
CASSLSGRASYEQYF | TGTGCCAGCAGTTTATCAGGGAGGGCATCCTACGAGCAGTACTTC | TRBV28 | many | TRBD2 | TRBJ2-7
CASSGTDYQETQYF | TGTGCCAGCAGCGGGACAGACTACCAAGAGACCCAGTACTTC | TRBV9 | . | . | TRBJ2-5
CASSLSRTGRNQPQHF | TGTGCCAGCAGTTTATCGAGGACAGGCCGGAATCAGCCCCAGCATTTT | TRBV28 | many | TRBD1 | TRBJ1-5
CASGTSGTDTQYF | TGTGCCAGCGGGACTAGCGGGACAGATACGCAGTATTTT | TRBV6-5 | . | TRBD2 | TRBJ2-3
CASSISGAGSSYNEQFF | TGCGCCAGCAGTATTAGCGGGGCGGGAAGCTCCTACAATGAGCAGTTCTTC | TRBV10-1 | many | TRBD2 | TRBJ2-1
CASSRTVAFPEAFF | TGTGCCAGCAGTCGGACAGTAGCCTTTCCTGAAGCTTTCTTT | TRBV28 | few | . | TRBJ1-1